This TCR beta chain was documented in a study of siplizumab effects on memory and regulatory T cells. Study findings and constraints: Where siplizumab was present, mappable alloreactive CD4+ clones averaged 68.8% Treg-derived, compared with 25% to 30% in controls. A small minority of alloreactive clones were mapped to unstimulated subsets. Apparently more diverse than memory cells, naive T cells also seemed major alloresponse contributors.

Some 100,000 TCR templates per sample were assayed. Generated by immunoSEQ multiplex PCR, the TCRdb table keeps only in-frame clones and is missing some. The table shows roughly 100,000 clones, with 80% to 95% occurring only once. Comment on this clone: The antigen remains unidentified.

This TCR came from a human donor in good health. The sequencing input was CD4+ T cells sorted from blood.

In nucleotides, the CDR3 is TGTGCCAGTAGTATTTGGGGCACGGAAGCTTTCTTT. Translation: CASSIWGTEAFF. The gene calls are TRBV19 and TRBJ1-1, with D possibly being TRBD1 (5 bases). This CDR3 is built from 12 residues. Germline V CDR1 and CDR2: LNHDA, SQIVND (reference sequence). V gave up 3 bases and J gave up 8 bases, with 10 bases separating them.